This TCR beta chain was sequenced in a study of cytomegalovirus exposure and HLA in healthy donors. This clone was counted a single time. Its antigen is not known. The length of the CDR3 is 16 residues. Trimming cost V 4 bases and J 7 bases; bases outside gene matches: 13. In germline, CDR1 is MNHEY, CDR2 SVGAGI. Primers: 60 Vbeta forward and 13 Jbeta reverse. Sequencing was performed with immunoSEQ multiplex PCR; in TCRdb, only in-frame clones are kept and a portion is missing. The table has under 250,000 clones, approximately 78% seen once. Study-wide results and caveats: It was reported that the classifier diagnosed cytomegalovirus status with high specificity and sensitivity in both the original and validation cohorts. Presence/absence analyses supposed approximately even sequencing depth among donors. TCR sequences were mostly rare, though some public TCRs occurred in many donors. A highly shared variant cluster was judged a likely technical artifact.

The TCR originated in a boy younger than 18 in good health and CMV-seronegative. Sample: PBMCs. The chain uses TRBV6-5 and TRBJ1-3; TRBD1 matches at 7 bases. The CDR3 is CASSFSPQEQGNTIYF. The DNA for the CDR3 is TGTGCCAGCAGTTTTTCTCCCCAAGAACAGGGGAACACCATATATTTT.